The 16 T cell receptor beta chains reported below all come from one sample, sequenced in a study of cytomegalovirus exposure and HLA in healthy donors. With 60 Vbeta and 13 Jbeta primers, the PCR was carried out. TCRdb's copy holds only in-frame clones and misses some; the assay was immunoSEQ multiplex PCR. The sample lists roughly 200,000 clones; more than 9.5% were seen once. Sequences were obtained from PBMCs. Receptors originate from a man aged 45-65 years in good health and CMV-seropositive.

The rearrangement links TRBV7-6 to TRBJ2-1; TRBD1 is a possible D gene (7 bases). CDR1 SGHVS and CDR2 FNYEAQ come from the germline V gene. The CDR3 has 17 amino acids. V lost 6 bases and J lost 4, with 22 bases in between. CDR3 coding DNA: TGTGCCAGCAGTATCAGGGGGGTGCAGGGGGGTTACAATGAGCAGTTCTTC. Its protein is CASSIRGVQGGYNEQFF.

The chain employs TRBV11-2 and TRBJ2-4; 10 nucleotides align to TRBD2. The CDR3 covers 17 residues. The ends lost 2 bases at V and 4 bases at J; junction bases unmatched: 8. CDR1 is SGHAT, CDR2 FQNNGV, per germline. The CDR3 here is CASSLTISGGIKNIQYF. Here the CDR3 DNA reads TGTGCCAGCAGCTTAACGATTAGCGGGGGGATAAAAAACATTCAGTACTTC.

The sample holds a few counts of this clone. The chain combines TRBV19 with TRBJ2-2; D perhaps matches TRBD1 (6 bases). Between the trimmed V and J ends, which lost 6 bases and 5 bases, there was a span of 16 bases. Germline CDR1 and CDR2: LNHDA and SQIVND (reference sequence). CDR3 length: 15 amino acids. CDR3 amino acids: CASRPWTAKTGELFF. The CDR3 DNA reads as TGTGCCAGTAGACCCTGGACAGCTAAGACCGGGGAGCTGTTTTTT.

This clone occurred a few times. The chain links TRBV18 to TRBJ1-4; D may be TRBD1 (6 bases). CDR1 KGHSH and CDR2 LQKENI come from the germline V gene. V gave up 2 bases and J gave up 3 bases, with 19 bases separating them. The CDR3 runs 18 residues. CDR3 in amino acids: CASSPSGGGLPPNEKLFF. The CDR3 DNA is TGTGCCAGCTCACCATCTGGGGGCGGCTTGCCCCCTAATGAAAAACTGTTTTTT.

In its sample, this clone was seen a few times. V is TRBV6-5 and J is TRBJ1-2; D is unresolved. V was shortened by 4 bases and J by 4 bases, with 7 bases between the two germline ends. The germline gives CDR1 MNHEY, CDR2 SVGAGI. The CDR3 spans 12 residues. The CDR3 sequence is CASSSSIYGYTF. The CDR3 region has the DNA TGTGCCAGCAGTTCCTCCATCTATGGCTACACCTTC.

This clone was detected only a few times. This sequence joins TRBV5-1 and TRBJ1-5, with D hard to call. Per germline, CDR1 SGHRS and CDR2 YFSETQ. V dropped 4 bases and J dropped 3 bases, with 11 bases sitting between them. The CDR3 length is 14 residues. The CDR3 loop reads CASSLRVPNQPQHF. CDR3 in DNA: TGCGCCAGCAGCCTACGGGTCCCCAATCAGCCCCAGCATTTT.

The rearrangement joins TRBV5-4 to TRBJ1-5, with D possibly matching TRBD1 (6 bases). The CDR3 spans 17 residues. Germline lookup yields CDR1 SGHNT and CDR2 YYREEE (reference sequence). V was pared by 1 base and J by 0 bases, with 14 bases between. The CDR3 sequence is CASSLSQGVYSNQPQHF. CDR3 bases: TGTGCCAGCAGCTTGTCACAGGGTGTATATAGCAATCAGCCCCAGCATTTT.

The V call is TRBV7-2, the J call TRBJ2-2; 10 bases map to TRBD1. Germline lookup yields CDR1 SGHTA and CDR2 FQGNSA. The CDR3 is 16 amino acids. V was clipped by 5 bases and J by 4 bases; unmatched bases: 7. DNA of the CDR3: TGTGCCAGCAGCCACCGACAGGGGGCGGGCACCGGGGAGCTGTTTTTT. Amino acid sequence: CASSHRQGAGTGELFF.

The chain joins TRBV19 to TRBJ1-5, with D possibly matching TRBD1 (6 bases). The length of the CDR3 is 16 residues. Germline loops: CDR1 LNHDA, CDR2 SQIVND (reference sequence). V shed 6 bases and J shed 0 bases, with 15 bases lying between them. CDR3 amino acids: CASSPIRTVSNQPQHF. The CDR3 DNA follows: TGTGCCAGTAGCCCGATCAGGACAGTTAGCAATCAGCCCCAGCATTTT.

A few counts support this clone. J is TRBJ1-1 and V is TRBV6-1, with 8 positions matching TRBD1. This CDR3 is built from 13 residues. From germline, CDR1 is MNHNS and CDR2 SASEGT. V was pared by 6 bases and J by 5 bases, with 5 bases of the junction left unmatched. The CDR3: CASRDRAWTEAFF. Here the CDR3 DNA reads TGTGCCAGCAGGGACAGGGCTTGGACTGAAGCTTTCTTT.

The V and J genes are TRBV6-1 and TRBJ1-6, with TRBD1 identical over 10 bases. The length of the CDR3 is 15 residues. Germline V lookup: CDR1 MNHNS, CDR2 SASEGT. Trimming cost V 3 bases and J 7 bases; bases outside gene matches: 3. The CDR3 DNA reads TGTGCCAGCAGTGACTCGGGACAGGGGAATTCACCCCTCCACTTT. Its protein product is CASSDSGQGNSPLHF.

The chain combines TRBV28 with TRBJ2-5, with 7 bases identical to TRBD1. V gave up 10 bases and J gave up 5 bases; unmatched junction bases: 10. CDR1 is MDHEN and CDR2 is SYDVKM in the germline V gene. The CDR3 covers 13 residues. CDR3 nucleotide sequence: TGTGCCACCTCCACAGGGGATGGCGAGACCCAGTACTTC. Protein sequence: CATSTGDGETQYF.

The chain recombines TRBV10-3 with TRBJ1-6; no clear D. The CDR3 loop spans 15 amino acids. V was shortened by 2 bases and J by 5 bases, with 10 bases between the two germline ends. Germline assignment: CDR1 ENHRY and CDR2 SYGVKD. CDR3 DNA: TGTGCCATCAGTGAGAGCGTGAGAAATAATTCACCCCTCCACTTT. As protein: CAISESVRNNSPLHF.

CDR3 DNA: TGCGCCAGCGGCGGTTCCAACTATGGCTACACCTTC. It yields the protein CASGGSNYGYTF. The V and J genes are TRBV5-1 and TRBJ1-2, with D unclear. The CDR3 length is 12 residues. Looked up from germline, CDR1 is SGHRS and CDR2 is YFSETQ. Trimming stripped 7 bases from V and 2 bases from J, with 9 bases between.

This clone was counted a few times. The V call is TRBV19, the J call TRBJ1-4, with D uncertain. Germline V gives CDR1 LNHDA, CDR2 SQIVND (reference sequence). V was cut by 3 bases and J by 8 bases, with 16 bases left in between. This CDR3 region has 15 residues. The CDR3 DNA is TGTGCCAGTAGTATCCGAGGGTGGGGTGCGGAAAAACTGTTTTTT. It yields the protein CASSIRGWGAEKLFF.

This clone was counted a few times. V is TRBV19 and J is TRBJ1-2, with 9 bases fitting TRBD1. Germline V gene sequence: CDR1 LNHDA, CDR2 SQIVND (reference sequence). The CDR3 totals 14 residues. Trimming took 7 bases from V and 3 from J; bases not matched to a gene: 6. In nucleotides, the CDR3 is TGTGCCAGTAATAACAGGGGGCTGGACTATGGCTACACCTTC. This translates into CASNNRGLDYGYTF.